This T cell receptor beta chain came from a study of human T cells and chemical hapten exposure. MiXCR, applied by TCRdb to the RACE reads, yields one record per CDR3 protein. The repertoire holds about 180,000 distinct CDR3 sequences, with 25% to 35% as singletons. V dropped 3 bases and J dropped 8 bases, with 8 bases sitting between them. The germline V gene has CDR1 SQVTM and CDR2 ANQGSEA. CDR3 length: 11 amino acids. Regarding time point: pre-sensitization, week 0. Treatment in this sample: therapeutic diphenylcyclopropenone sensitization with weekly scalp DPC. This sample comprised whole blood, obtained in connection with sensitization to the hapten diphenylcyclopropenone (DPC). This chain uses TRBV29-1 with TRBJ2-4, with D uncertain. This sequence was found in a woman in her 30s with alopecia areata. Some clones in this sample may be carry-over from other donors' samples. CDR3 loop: CSVELGDIQYF. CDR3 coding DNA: TGCAGCGTTGAGCTTGGAGACATTCAGTACTTC. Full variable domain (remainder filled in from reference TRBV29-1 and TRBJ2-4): SAVISQKPSRDICQRGTSLTIQCQVDSQVTMMFWYRQQPGQSLTLIATANQGSEATYESGFVIDKFPISRPNLTFSTLTVSNMSPEDSSIYLCSVELGDIQYFGAGTRLSVL.